This T cell receptor (beta chain) was sequenced for a study of regulatory T cells in long-lasting Graves disease. Described time point: persistent/refractory GD, antithyroid drugs over 5 years with positive TRAb. Construction of the TCR library relied on RNA isolated from PBMCs. CDR1 is SGHRS and CDR2 is YFSETQ in the germline V gene. The V gene lost 0 bases and the J gene lost 5 bases, with 9 bases spanning the gap. The CDR3 is 13 amino acids. Arm-PCR with iRepertoire HTBI primers amplified the CDR3 regions for these TCR beta libraries. Each CDR3 protein gets one entry after TCRdb re-called the multiplex PCR reads with MiXCR. This sample yields around 340,000 distinct CDR3 sequences, of which about 18% are seen a single time; 29% belongs to the top ten.

The input for sequencing was peripheral blood mononuclear cells (PBMCs), taken when the disease was refractory, from a patient treated with antithyroid drugs. The receptor was isolated from a female donor with Graves disease. The gene calls are TRBV5-1 and TRBJ2-7; unclear D gene. The CDR3 region is CASSLEPGDEQYF. In DNA form, the CDR3 reads TGCGCCAGCAGCTTGGAACCGGGCGACGAGCAGTACTTC.